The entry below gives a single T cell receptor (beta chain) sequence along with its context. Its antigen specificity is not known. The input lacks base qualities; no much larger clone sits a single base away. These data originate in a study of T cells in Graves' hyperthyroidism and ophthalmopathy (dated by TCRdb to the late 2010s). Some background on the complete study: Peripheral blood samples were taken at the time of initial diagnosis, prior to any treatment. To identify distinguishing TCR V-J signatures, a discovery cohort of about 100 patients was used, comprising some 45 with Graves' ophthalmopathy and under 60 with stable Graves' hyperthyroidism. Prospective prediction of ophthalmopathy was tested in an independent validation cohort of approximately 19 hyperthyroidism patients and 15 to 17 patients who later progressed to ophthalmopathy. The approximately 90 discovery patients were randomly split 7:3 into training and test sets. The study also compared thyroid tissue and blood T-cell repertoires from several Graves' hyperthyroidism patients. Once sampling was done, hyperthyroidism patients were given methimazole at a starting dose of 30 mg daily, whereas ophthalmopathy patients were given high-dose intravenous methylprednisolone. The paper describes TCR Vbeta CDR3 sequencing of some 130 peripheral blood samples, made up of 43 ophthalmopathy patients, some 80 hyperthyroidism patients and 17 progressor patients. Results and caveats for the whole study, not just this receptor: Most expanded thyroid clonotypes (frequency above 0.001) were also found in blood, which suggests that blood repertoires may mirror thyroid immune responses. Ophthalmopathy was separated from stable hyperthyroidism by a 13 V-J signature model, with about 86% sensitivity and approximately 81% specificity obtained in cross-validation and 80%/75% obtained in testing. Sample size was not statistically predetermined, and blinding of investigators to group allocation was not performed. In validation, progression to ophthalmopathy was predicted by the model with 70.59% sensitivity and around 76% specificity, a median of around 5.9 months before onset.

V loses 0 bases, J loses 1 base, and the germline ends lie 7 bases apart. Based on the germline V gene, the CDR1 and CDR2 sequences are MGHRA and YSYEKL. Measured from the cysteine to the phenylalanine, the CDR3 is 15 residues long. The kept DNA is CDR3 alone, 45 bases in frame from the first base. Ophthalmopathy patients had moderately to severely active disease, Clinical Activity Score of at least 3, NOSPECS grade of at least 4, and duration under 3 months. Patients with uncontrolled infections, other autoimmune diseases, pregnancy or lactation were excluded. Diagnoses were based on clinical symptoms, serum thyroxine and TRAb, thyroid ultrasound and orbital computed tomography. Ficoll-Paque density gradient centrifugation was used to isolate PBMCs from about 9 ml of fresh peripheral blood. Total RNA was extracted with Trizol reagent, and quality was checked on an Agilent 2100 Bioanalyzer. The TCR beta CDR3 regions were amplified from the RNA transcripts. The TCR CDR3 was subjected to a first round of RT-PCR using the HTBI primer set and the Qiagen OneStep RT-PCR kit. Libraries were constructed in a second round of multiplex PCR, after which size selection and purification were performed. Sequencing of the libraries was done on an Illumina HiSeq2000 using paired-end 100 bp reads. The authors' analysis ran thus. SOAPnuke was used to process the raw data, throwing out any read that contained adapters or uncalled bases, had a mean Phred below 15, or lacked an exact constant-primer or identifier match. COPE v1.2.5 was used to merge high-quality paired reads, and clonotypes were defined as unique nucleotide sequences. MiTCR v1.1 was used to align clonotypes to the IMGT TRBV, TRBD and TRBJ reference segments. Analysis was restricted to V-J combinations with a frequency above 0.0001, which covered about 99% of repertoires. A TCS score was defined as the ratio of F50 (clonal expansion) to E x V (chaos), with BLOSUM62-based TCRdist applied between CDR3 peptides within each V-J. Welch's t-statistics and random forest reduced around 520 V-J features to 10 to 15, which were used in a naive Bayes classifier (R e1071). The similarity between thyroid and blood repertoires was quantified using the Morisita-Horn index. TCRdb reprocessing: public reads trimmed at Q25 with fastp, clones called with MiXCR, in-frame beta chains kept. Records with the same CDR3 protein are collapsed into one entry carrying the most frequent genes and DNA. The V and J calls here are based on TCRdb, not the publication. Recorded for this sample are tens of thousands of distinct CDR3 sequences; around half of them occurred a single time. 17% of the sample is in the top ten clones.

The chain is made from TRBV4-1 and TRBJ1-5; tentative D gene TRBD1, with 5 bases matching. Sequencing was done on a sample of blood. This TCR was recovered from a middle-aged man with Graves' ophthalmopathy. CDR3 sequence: CASSQEGVSNQPQHF. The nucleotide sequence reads TGCGCCAGCAGCCAAGAAGGGGTAAGCAATCAGCCCCAGCATTTT.